This entry lists 22 T cell receptor beta chains sequenced from one sample in a study of blood T cell repertoires in COVID-19. Some clones are missing from TCRdb's copy, which holds only in-frame ones; the method was immunoSEQ multiplex PCR. Among hundreds of thousands of clones listed, around 87% were seen once. Sequences were obtained from peripheral blood. The receptors derive from a man between 70 and 80 years old with acute or convalescent COVID-19.

The chain is built from TRBV5-5 and TRBJ2-1, with D possibly TRBD2 on 7 matching bases. The germline V and J ends were trimmed by 2 bases and 2 bases, with 11 bases remaining between them. The CDR3 runs 15 residues. CDR1 and CDR2 (germline): SGHKS, YYEKEE (reference sequence). CDR3 coding DNA: TGTGCCAGCAGCTTTCGGGGGGCGGCCTACAATGAGCAGTTCTTC. This translates into CASSFRGAAYNEQFF.

The chain carries TRBV25-1 and TRBJ1-4; 8 nucleotides align to TRBD1. CDR1 and CDR2 from the germline V gene are MGHDK and SYGVNS. The CDR3 is 15 amino acids. The ends lost 3 bases at V and 6 bases at J; junction bases unmatched: 6. The CDR3 spells CASSDPGTGDEKLFF. The CDR3 DNA reads as TGTGCCAGCAGTGACCCGGGGACAGGTGATGAAAAACTGTTTTTT.

V and J are TRBV7-9 and TRBJ1-4; no clear D. The V end lost 5 bases, the J end lost 8 bases, and 12 bases lay between the germline ends. Germline loops: CDR1 SEHNR, CDR2 FQNEAQ (reference sequence). The CDR3 spans 13 residues. CDR3 in DNA: TGTGCCAGCAGCCGGCGGGGTGGCGAAAAACTGTTTTTT. Protein: CASSRRGGEKLFF.

Only a few counts were recorded for this clone. The chain couples TRBV30 to TRBJ1-3, with D hard to call. V lost 4 bases, J lost 0 bases, and 10 bases lay in between. The CDR3 has 14 residues. CDR1 and CDR2 (germline): GTSNPN, SVGIG (reference sequence). The CDR3 loop is CAWTPEGSGNTIYF. The CDR3 DNA reads TGTGCCTGGACCCCCGAGGGCTCTGGAAACACCATATATTTT.

The rearrangement joins TRBV13 to TRBJ1-6, with 7 nucleotides matching TRBD1. The V and J ends lost 2 bases and 7 bases, in that order; junction bases with no gene match: 5. Germline values: CDR1 PRHDT, CDR2 FYEKMQ (reference sequence). CDR3 length equals 15 residues. Here the CDR3 DNA reads TGTGCCAGCAGCTTACGAGGGGGCTCCAATTCACCCCTCCACTTT. Protein product: CASSLRGGSNSPLHF.

The chain employs TRBV9 and TRBJ2-3; 8 nucleotides align to TRBD2. V lost 3 bases and J lost 8; bases outside the gene matches: 11. From germline, CDR1 is SGDLS and CDR2 YYNGEE. This CDR3 has 15 residues. The CDR3 nucleotides read TGTGCCAGCAGCGGGAATAGCGGGATAGACGGTACGCAGTATTTT. Translation: CASSGNSGIDGTQYF.

This sequence joins TRBV6-5 and TRBJ2-3; TRBD2 is a possible D gene (5 bases). In germline, CDR1 is MNHEY, CDR2 SVGAGI. Trimming shortened V by 7 bases and J by 5 bases, and 7 bases separated the two germline ends. The CDR3 extends over 11 amino acids. CDR3 amino acids: CASNRGDTQYF. The CDR3 nucleotides read TGTGCCAGCAACCGGGGAGATACGCAGTATTTT.

This chain uses TRBV7-2 with TRBJ2-7; D might be TRBD1 (6 bases). There are 13 residues in the CDR3. Per germline, CDR1 SGHTA and CDR2 FQGNSA. V dropped 3 bases and J dropped 1 base, with 7 bases sitting between them. CDR3 in DNA: TGTGCCAGCAGCTTCGACAGGTCCTACGAGCAGTACTTC. Translated: CASSFDRSYEQYF.

The rearrangement uses TRBV15 and TRBJ2-1; the D gene is possibly TRBD2 (6 bases). This CDR3 spans 14 amino acids. The V gene's germline CDR1 is LNHNV and CDR2 YYDKDF (reference sequence). Trimming left V 0 bases short and J 6 bases short, with 9 bases between. CDR3 in amino acids: CATSRETRFNEQFF. The CDR3 DNA follows: TGTGCCACCAGCAGAGAGACTAGATTCAATGAGCAGTTCTTC.

V and J are TRBV9 and TRBJ1-1, with D possibly TRBD1 on 5 matching bases. Germline V gene lookup returns CDR1 SGDLS and CDR2 YYNGEE. Trimming took off 1 base at V and 4 bases at J, with 11 bases between the two ends. The CDR3 runs to 14 residues. The CDR3 spells CASSVWQGGTEAFF. The CDR3 DNA follows: TGTGCCAGCAGCGTATGGCAGGGCGGCACTGAAGCTTTCTTT.

The chain links TRBV19 to TRBJ1-3; D may be TRBD1 (5 bases). V was cut by 3 bases and J by 5 bases, with 11 bases left in between. The length of the CDR3 is 14 residues. Germline V lookup: CDR1 LNHDA, CDR2 SQIVND (reference sequence). This CDR3 is CASSISNRRNTIYF. In DNA form, the CDR3 reads TGTGCCAGTAGTATTAGTAACAGGAGAAACACCATATATTTT.

The chain links TRBV6-2 or TRBV6-3 to TRBJ1-2; D unclear. This CDR3 has 15 residues. V lost 2 bases, J lost 0 bases, and 10 bases lay in between. Germline V gene lookup returns CDR1 MNHEY and CDR2 SVGEGT. CDR3 region: CASSYAAIANYGYTF. In DNA form, the CDR3 reads TGTGCCAGCAGTTACGCGGCAATAGCTAACTATGGCTACACCTTC.

In DNA, the CDR3 is TGTGCCAGTAGCCCCCGGAGTTACAATGAGCAGTTCTTC. Translating gives CASSPRSYNEQFF. The chain links TRBV19 to TRBJ2-1; D is uncertain. The CDR3 contains 13 residues. Germline V gives CDR1 LNHDA, CDR2 SQIVND (reference sequence). Deletions cut 6 bases from V and 4 bases from J, with 10 bases between.

Concerning this clone: The junction and the germline gene differ at one end; a read error may be behind it. V gene TRBV15 combines with J gene TRBJ1-4, with D unresolved. Germline V gene lookup returns CDR1 LNHNV and CDR2 YYDKDF (reference sequence). This CDR3 region has 14 residues. CDR3 nucleotides: TGTGCCACCATCCGAATCTCAATGGCGGGTTACGGTAGTTTT. Protein sequence: CATIRISMAGYGSF.

The chain uses TRBV24-1 and TRBJ2-3, with 7 nucleotides matching TRBD1. The CDR3 contains 16 residues. With V trimmed by 3 bases and J by 1 base, 6 bases remained unmatched. CDR1 and CDR2 (germline): KGHDR, SFDVKD. The CDR3 loop reads CATSDTRQGGTDTQYF. DNA of the CDR3: TGTGCCACCAGTGATACGAGACAGGGAGGCACAGATACGCAGTATTTT.

The chain couples TRBV3-1 (or the pseudogene TRBV3-2) to TRBJ2-5, with 7 positions matching TRBD1. After removal of 4 bases from V and 4 bases from J, the junction contained 9 bases not matched to a gene. Germline V gene sequence: CDR1 LGHDT, CDR2 YNNKEL (reference sequence). This CDR3 is 15 amino acids long. Written as DNA, the CDR3 is TGTGCCAGCAGCCCGCAGTGGGACAGTGGAGAGACCCAGTACTTC. Translation gives CASSPQWDSGETQYF.

V gene TRBV28 combines with J gene TRBJ1-2; 9 bases map to TRBD1. The CDR3 length is 14 residues. The V segment lost 6 bases and the J segment 4 bases; nucleotides outside the gene matches: 6. Per germline, CDR1 MDHEN and CDR2 SYDVKM. CDR3 sequence reads: CASRPGQGTYGYTF. As DNA, the CDR3 is TGTGCCAGCAGGCCAGGACAGGGGACCTATGGCTACACCTTC.

The chain joins TRBV5-6 to TRBJ2-7; 7 bases map to TRBD2. V dropped 4 bases and J dropped 1; count of bases not matched to a gene: 5. The length of the CDR3 is 14 residues. Germline assignment: CDR1 SGHDT and CDR2 YYEEEE. CDR3 nucleotide sequence: TGTGCCAGCAGCCGTCCGGGGGGATCCTACGAGCAGTACTTC. This encodes CASSRPGGSYEQYF. The whole variable domain, filled in from reference TRBV5-6 and TRBJ2-7, reads DAGVTQSPTHLIKTRGQQVTLRCSPKSGHDTVSWYQQALGQGPQFIFQYYEEEERQRGNFPDRFSGHQFPNYSSELNVNALLLGDSALYLCASSRPGGSYEQYFGPGTRLTVT.

The chain couples TRBV15 to TRBJ1-4; D possibly corresponds to TRBD1 (6 bases). Per germline, CDR1 LNHNV and CDR2 YYDKDF (reference sequence). This CDR3 comprises 16 residues. V lost 2 bases to trimming and J lost 0 bases, with 10 bases between them. The CDR3 sequence is CATSRIGQTTNEKLFF. CDR3 coding DNA: TGTGCCACCAGCAGAATAGGACAGACAACTAATGAAAAACTGTTTTTT.

This chain joins TRBV6-6 and TRBJ2-1; 8 bases are shared with TRBD2. Germline CDR1 reads MNHNY; CDR2 reads SVGAGI (reference sequence). The CDR3 contains 18 residues. V dropped 6 bases and J dropped 3; count of bases not matched to a gene: 16. The CDR3 reads CASRRRPLLAENYNEQFF. Here the CDR3 DNA reads TGTGCCAGCAGGCGACGACCTTTACTAGCGGAAAACTACAATGAGCAGTTCTTC.

The table lists this clone with a count of one. The V and J genes are TRBV24-1 and TRBJ2-1; TRBD2 agrees at 7 bases. From germline, CDR1 is KGHDR and CDR2 SFDVKD. J was trimmed by 4 bases and V by 3 bases; bases with no gene match: 5. The CDR3 totals 15 residues. This CDR3 is CATSDVSGHYNEQFF. The CDR3 nucleotides read TGTGCCACCAGTGATGTTAGCGGGCATTACAATGAGCAGTTCTTC.

CDR3 sequence (DNA): TGTGCCAGCAGATACGCAGGGGGTAGCGAGCAGTACTTC. It is translated as CASRYAGGSEQYF. The J gene is TRBJ2-7, the V gene TRBV6-2 or TRBV6-3; 7 bases map to TRBD1. The CDR3 contains 13 residues. V dropped 6 bases and J dropped 6; count of bases not matched to a gene: 8. In germline, CDR1 is MNHEY, CDR2 SVGEGT.